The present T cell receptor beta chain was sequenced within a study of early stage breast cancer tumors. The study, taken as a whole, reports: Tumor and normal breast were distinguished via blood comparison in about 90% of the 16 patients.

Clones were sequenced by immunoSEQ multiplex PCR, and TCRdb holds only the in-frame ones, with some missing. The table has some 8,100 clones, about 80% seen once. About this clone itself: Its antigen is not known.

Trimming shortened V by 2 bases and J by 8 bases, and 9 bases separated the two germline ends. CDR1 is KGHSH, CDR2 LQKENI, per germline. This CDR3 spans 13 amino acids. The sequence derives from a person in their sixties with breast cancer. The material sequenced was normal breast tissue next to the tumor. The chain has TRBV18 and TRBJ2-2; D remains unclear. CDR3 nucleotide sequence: TGTGCCAGCTCACCAAATCCGGGTGGGGAGCTGTTTTTT. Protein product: CASSPNPGGELFF.